These 5 T cell receptor beta chains originate from one sample sequenced in a study of blood T cell repertoires in COVID-19. Method: immunoSEQ multiplex PCR; TCRdb's copy keeps in-frame clones and lacks some. This repertoire shows fewer than 70,000 clones, roughly nine tenths found once; its top ten account for about 8%. The sample consisted of peripheral blood. Every receptor here comes from a woman aged 65 to 85 with active COVID-19.

This chain connects TRBV11-2 to TRBJ2-1, with 12 bases aligning to TRBD2. Germline CDR1 reads SGHAT; CDR2 reads FQNNGV. Trimming removed 0 bases from V and 12 bases from J; junction bases left unmatched: 6. The CDR3 spans 15 residues. CDR3: CASSLEGLAGMTQFF. Here the CDR3 DNA reads TGTGCCAGCAGCTTAGAAGGACTAGCGGGGATGACGCAGTTCTTC.

The chain uses TRBV6-5 and TRBJ1-1; possible D gene TRBD1, 6 bases. This CDR3 is built from 11 residues. Trimming removed 9 bases from V and 4 bases from J, with 9 bases in between. Germline values: CDR1 MNHEY, CDR2 SVGAGI. CDR3 sequence (DNA): TGTGCCAGTACAGGGCCCACTGAAGCTTTCTTT. Residues: CASTGPTEAFF.

The chain links TRBV28 to TRBJ2-5; TRBD1 is a possible D gene (5 bases). The germline V and J ends were trimmed by 3 bases and 1 base, with 12 bases remaining between them. The CDR3 totals 15 residues. Germline V gene data show CDR1 as MDHEN and CDR2 as SYDVKM. The CDR3 sequence: CASSFRANLQETQYF. The CDR3 DNA follows: TGTGCCAGCAGTTTCAGGGCTAACCTCCAAGAGACCCAGTACTTC. The full variable domain, completed using reference TRBV28 and TRBJ2-5, is DVKVTQSSRYLVKRTGEKVFLECVQDMDHENMFWYRQDPGLGLRLIYFSYDVKMKEKGDIPEGYSVSREKKERFSLILESASTNQTSMYLCASSFRANLQETQYFGPGTRLLVL.

The chain carries TRBV30 and TRBJ1-5; maybe TRBD1 (6 bases). The CDR3 contains 14 residues. Germline V lookup: CDR1 GTSNPN, CDR2 SVGIG (reference sequence). Trimming pared 0 bases from V and 4 bases from J, leaving 10 bases between. CDR3 amino acids: CAWSVGQSNQPQHF. CDR3 sequence (DNA): TGTGCCTGGAGTGTCGGACAGTCAAATCAGCCCCAGCATTTT. Drawing the rest from reference TRBV30 and TRBJ1-5, the complete variable domain is SQTIHQWPATLVQPVGSPLSLECTVEGTSNPNLYWYRQAAGRGLQLLFYSVGIGQISSEVPQNLSASRPQDRQFILSSKKLLLSDSGFYLCAWSVGQSNQPQHFGDGTRLSIL.

The chain recombines TRBV30 with TRBJ1-4; the match to TRBD1 covers 7 bases. With V trimmed by 4 bases and J by 5 bases, 4 bases remained unmatched. Germline V gene data show CDR1 as GTSNPN and CDR2 as SVGIG (reference sequence). CDR3 size: 13 residues. CDR3 bases: TGTGCCTGGAACAGGGGCGAGAATGAAAAACTGTTTTTT. Its translation: CAWNRGENEKLFF.